The 14 T cell receptor beta chains given below trace back to one sample, sequenced in a study of beta chain features in type 1 diabetes. Reverse transcription of all isolated RNA meant that expressed TCRB transcripts were sequenced. Repertoires were generated with immunoSEQ multiplex PCR, while TCRdb's copy carries only in-frame clones and drops some. The sample consists of over 500,000 clones, roughly 15% of them appearing once. Sequencing input: naive CD4+ T cells from blood. These receptors were obtained from a young man in good health.

The table lists this clone with a few counts. The chain uses TRBV10-3 and TRBJ1-2; a possible D gene is TRBD1 (5 bases). The germline V gene encodes CDR1 ENHRY and CDR2 SYGVKD. This CDR3 comprises 13 residues. V dropped 1 base and J dropped 7 bases, with 10 bases sitting between them. In nucleotides, the CDR3 is TGTGCCATCAGTGAGTTTTCGACAGCTGGCTACACCTTC. Amino acid sequence: CAISEFSTAGYTF.

V is TRBV18 and J is TRBJ1-3, with D uncertain. This CDR3 comprises 15 residues. V lost 4 bases, J lost 0 bases, and 10 bases lay in between. CDR1 and CDR2 from the germline V gene are KGHSH and LQKENI. CDR3 loop: CASSQSYGSGNTIYF. For the CDR3, the DNA is TGTGCCAGCTCACAAAGTTACGGCTCTGGAAACACCATATATTTT.

The chain combines TRBV5-1 with TRBJ2-7; the match to TRBD1 covers 7 bases. The junction had 8 bases not matched to a gene; V was cut back by 0 bases and J by 5 bases. Germline V gives CDR1 SGHRS, CDR2 YFSETQ. The CDR3 spans 15 residues. As DNA, the CDR3 is TGCGCCAGCAGCTTGGGCAGGGGGTTCGCCAACGAGCAGTACTTC. It encodes CASSLGRGFANEQYF.

The rearrangement uses TRBV29-1 and TRBJ2-2; D uncertain. Looked up from germline, CDR1 is SQVTM and CDR2 is ANQGSEA. V shed 6 bases and J shed 4 bases, with 9 bases lying between them. The CDR3 is made up of 12 amino acids. In DNA, the CDR3 is TGCAGCGTCAAACGGAGCACCGGGGAGCTGTTTTTT. It is translated as CSVKRSTGELFF.

This clone was seen more than once but under ten times. The chain links TRBV15 to TRBJ1-1; D unclear. The CDR3 covers 12 residues. Germline V lookup: CDR1 LNHNV, CDR2 YYDKDF (reference sequence). Trimming pared 7 bases from V and 3 bases from J, leaving 9 bases between. The CDR3 protein is CATTHGYTEAFF. In DNA form, the CDR3 reads TGTGCCACCACCCACGGGTACACTGAAGCTTTCTTT.

V gene TRBV4-1 combines with J gene TRBJ1-4; D gene unclear. CDR1 and CDR2 from the germline V gene are MGHRA and YSYEKL. The ends were cut back, 4 bases at V and 2 bases at J, with 8 bases in the middle. This CDR3 has 14 residues. CDR3: CASSPGWTNEKLFF. DNA of the CDR3: TGCGCCAGCAGCCCCGGGTGGACTAATGAAAAACTGTTTTTT.

The chain carries TRBV5-1 and TRBJ2-3; 8 bases map to TRBD2. The CDR3 runs to 14 residues. The V gene's germline CDR1 is SGHRS and CDR2 YFSETQ. Trimming cost V 2 bases and J 3 bases; bases outside gene matches: 2. This CDR3 is CASSFAGGTDTQYF. In DNA, the CDR3 is TGCGCCAGCAGCTTCGCGGGGGGTACAGATACGCAGTATTTT. Full variable domain (rest looked up from reference TRBV5-1 and TRBJ2-3): KAGVTQTPRYLIKTRGQQVTLSCSPISGHRSVSWYQQTPGQGLQFLFEYFSETQRNKGNFPGRFSGRQFSNSRSEMNVSTLELGDSALYLCASSFAGGTDTQYFGPGTRLTVL.

There are a few counts of this clone. V is TRBV30 and J is TRBJ1-2; no firm D call. V was pared by 7 bases and J by 4 bases, with 10 bases between. Germline CDR1 GTSNPN, CDR2 SVGIG (reference sequence). This CDR3 comprises 11 residues. The CDR3 DNA reads as TGTGCCTCCGGGGTAGTCTATGGCTACACCTTC. It specifies CASGVVYGYTF.

This clone was counted a few times. The chain couples TRBV7-8 to TRBJ2-1; 8 bases are shared with TRBD2. V was pared by 6 bases and J by 8 bases, with 12 bases of the junction left unmatched. The CDR3 runs to 15 residues. Per the germline V gene, CDR1 is SGHVS and CDR2 is FQNEAQ. The CDR3 region is CASRVGREEMDEQFF. For the CDR3, the DNA is TGTGCCAGCAGAGTGGGGCGGGAGGAAATGGATGAGCAGTTCTTC.

The chain uses TRBV27 and TRBJ2-5; the match to TRBD2 covers 8 bases. CDR3 length equals 16 residues. V gave up 2 bases and J gave up 4 bases; unmatched junction bases: 9. Germline CDR1 is MNHEY and CDR2 is SMNVEV (reference sequence). The CDR3 DNA follows: TGTGCCAGCAGTTTAGGAAGCGGGAGTCCCAGAGAGACCCAGTACTTC. It encodes CASSLGSGSPRETQYF.

The chain uses TRBV14 and TRBJ2-1; D not resolved. The V end lost 0 bases, the J end lost 7 bases, and 16 bases lay between the germline ends. Germline CDR1 and CDR2: SGHDN and FVKESK. The CDR3 runs 16 residues. DNA for the CDR3: TGTGCCAGCAGCCAAGAGATGTACCGCCGCGAGAATGAGCAGTTCTTC. Translating it yields CASSQEMYRRENEQFF. Variable domain in full (rest from reference TRBV14 and TRBJ2-1): EAGVTQFPSHSVIEKGQTVTLRCDPISGHDNLYWYRRVMGKEIKFLLHFVKESKQDESGMPNNRFLAERTGGTYSTLKVQPAELEDSGVYFCASSQEMYRRENEQFFGPGTRLTVL.

The chain is built from TRBV7-2 and TRBJ2-7; 10 bases agree with TRBD2. The V gene end was trimmed by 7 bases and the J gene end by 1 base; junction bases not matched to a gene: 4. The CDR3 loop spans 14 amino acids. Germline V gene sequence: CDR1 SGHTA, CDR2 FQGNSA. CDR3 amino acids: CASTPLAGSYEQYF. CDR3 sequence (DNA): TGTGCCAGCACCCCACTAGCGGGATCCTACGAGCAGTACTTC.

This clone has a handful of counts. The chain combines TRBV4-2 with TRBJ2-2; no clear D. The V gene lost 0 bases and the J gene lost 6 bases, with 14 bases spanning the gap. Germline loops: CDR1 LGHNA, CDR2 YNFKEQ. The CDR3 runs 16 residues. This CDR3 is CASSQEQGFTPGELFF. As DNA, the CDR3 is TGTGCCAGCAGCCAAGAACAAGGGTTTACGCCCGGGGAGCTGTTTTTT.

This clone appeared a few times. The chain uses TRBV29-1 and TRBJ2-2; D ambiguous. The CDR3 length is 16 residues. The germline V and J ends were trimmed by 0 bases and 1 base, with 12 bases remaining between them. Germline V lookup: CDR1 SQVTM, CDR2 ANQGSEA. The CDR3 region is CSVEDITTRNTGELFF. As DNA, the CDR3 is TGCAGCGTTGAAGATATAACAACAAGGAACACCGGGGAGCTGTTTTTT.